This T cell receptor beta chain was retrieved from a study of shared clonotypes between healthy human individuals. Study conclusions and caveats: What naive subsets generally showed was a larger estimated richness than memory subsets showed.

CDR1 is ENHRY and CDR2 is SYGVKD in the germline V gene. The junction had 8 bases not matched to a gene; V was cut back by 6 bases and J by 3 bases. CDR3 size: 15 residues. In the case of this clone: Its specificity is unknown.

Replicate PCRs for sorted subsets used approximately 190 ng DNA; this equaled tens of thousands of T cell genomes. Only in-frame clones appear in the TCRdb table, and some are missing; sequencing was by immunoSEQ multiplex PCR. Of about 2.4 million clones in the sample, 93% are singletons; the top ten hold about 0.34%. All the donors were Caucasian adults who lived in Nashville, Tennessee. The clonotype originates from a man between 18 and 29 years old in good health. Some clones in this sample may be carry-over from other donors' samples. The sequenced sample was naive CD4+ T cells from PBMCs. Subset in this sample: CD45RA+ positively selected. V gene TRBV10-3 combines with J gene TRBJ1-1, with 9 bases aligning to TRBD1. The CDR3 bases are TGTGCCATCAGGTCACAGGGGGCCTCGGACACTGAAGCTTTCTTT. Its protein product is CAIRSQGASDTEAFF.